One and the same sample provided the 15 T cell receptor beta chains below, sequenced in a study of control samples from healthy donors and cancer patients. Sequencing was performed with immunoSEQ multiplex PCR; in TCRdb, only in-frame clones are kept and a portion is missing. This sample carries 130,000 or so clones, 90% to 95% of them seen once, and the ten largest clones take about an eighth. Sequenced: blood. The receptors derive from a man between 35 and 55 years old in good health.

This sequence joins TRBV18 and TRBJ1-1; D possibly corresponds to TRBD1 (5 bases). Germline CDR1 and CDR2: KGHSH and LQKENI. Between the trimmed V and J ends, which lost 3 bases and 8 bases, there was a span of 10 bases. CDR3 length equals 12 residues. CDR3 sequence (DNA): TGTGCCAGCTCACCTGACAGTGGAGAAGCTTTCTTT. It encodes CASSPDSGEAFF.

The CDR3 protein is CASSENIGGRETQYF. CDR3 in DNA: TGTGCCAGCAGTGAAAATATTGGGGGTCGGGAGACCCAGTACTTC. V is TRBV6-1 and J is TRBJ2-5; perhaps D is TRBD1 or TRBD2 (5 bases each). Germline V gives CDR1 MNHNS, CDR2 SASEGT. This CDR3 contains 15 residues. The V gene lost 2 bases and the J gene lost 5 bases, with 15 bases spanning the gap.

Concerning this clone itself: Mismatch with germline at one junction end may stem from a read error. V usage is TRBV2 and J usage is TRBJ2-1; no reliable D call. Germline V gene sequence: CDR1 SNHLY, CDR2 FYNNEI. This CDR3 comprises 14 residues. The CDR3 loop reads CTSSETRSANEQFF. In DNA, the CDR3 is TGTACCAGCAGTGAAACAAGGAGTGCTAATGAGCAGTTCTTC. The full variable domain, with the rest looked up from reference TRBV2 and TRBJ2-1, is EPEVTQTPSHQVTQMGQEVILRCVPISNHLYFYWYRQILGQKVEFLVSFYNNEISEKSEIFDDQFSVERPDGSNFTLKIRSTKLEDSAMYFCTSSETRSANEQFFGPGTRLTVL.

To note about this clone: Other DNA sequences of this sample code for an identical CDR3. V and J are TRBV4-1 and TRBJ1-1, with D tentatively TRBD1 (5 bases). CDR3 length: 12 amino acids. The germline V gene encodes CDR1 MGHRA and CDR2 YSYEKL. The V gene lost 0 bases and the J gene lost 8 bases, with 7 bases spanning the gap. The DNA for the CDR3 is TGCGCCAGCAGCCAAGACAGGGCCGAAGCTTTCTTT. Translation: CASSQDRAEAFF.

V and J are TRBV4-2 and TRBJ1-2; unclear D gene. The CDR3 sequence is 13 residues long. Trimming removed 2 bases from V and 6 bases from J, with 10 bases in between. CDR1 and CDR2 (germline): LGHNA, YNFKEQ. Written as DNA, the CDR3 is TGTGCCAGCAGCCAAAGGGAAGGGAATGGCTACACCTTC. This encodes CASSQREGNGYTF.

The gene calls are TRBV10-1 and TRBJ2-1; tentatively, D is TRBD1 (6 bases). V lost 2 bases, J lost 8 bases, and 19 bases lay in between. Germline loops: CDR1 WNHNN, CDR2 SYGVQD (reference sequence). The CDR3 spans 16 residues. CDR3 in DNA: TGCGCCAGCAGTGAGGGTCGGGACAAGGGCTTGCATGAGCAGTTCTTC. As protein: CASSEGRDKGLHEQFF.

This chain connects TRBV7-6 to TRBJ2-5; 8 bases align to TRBD2. V shed 5 bases and J 2 bases; nucleotides not matched to a gene: 7. This CDR3 spans 15 amino acids. Germline values: CDR1 SGHVS, CDR2 FNYEAQ. CDR3 amino acids: CASSTRGGRQETQYF. For the CDR3, the DNA is TGTGCCAGCAGCACCCGGGGGGGCCGGCAAGAGACCCAGTACTTC.

This clone occurred once. The V and J genes are TRBV4-1 and TRBJ2-5; 9 bases agree with TRBD1. Germline loops: CDR1 MGHRA, CDR2 YSYEKL. This CDR3 is 18 amino acids long. The junction had 13 bases not matched to a gene; V was cut back by 0 bases and J by 5 bases. This CDR3 reads CASSQEGRDREVWETQYF. The CDR3, as DNA: TGCGCCAGCAGCCAAGAAGGACGGGACAGGGAGGTTTGGGAGACCCAGTACTTC.

V gene TRBV19 combines with J gene TRBJ2-5, with 7 bases identical to TRBD2. Trimming at V came to 5 bases and at J to 6 bases, leaving 9 bases not matched to a gene. The germline V gene has CDR1 LNHDA and CDR2 SQIVND (reference sequence). The CDR3 totals 14 residues. CDR3 loop: CASSSGLVYQTQYF. The CDR3 nucleotides read TGTGCCAGTAGTTCCGGACTAGTCTATCAGACCCAGTACTTC.

V is TRBV5-1 and J is TRBJ1-1; D may be TRBD1 (5 bases). The V gene lost 3 bases and the J gene lost 1 base, with 13 bases spanning the gap. This CDR3 is built from 15 residues. Germline loops: CDR1 SGHRS, CDR2 YFSETQ. The CDR3 sequence: CASSSHGASNTEAFF. CDR3 sequence (DNA): TGCGCCAGCAGCTCGCATGGGGCATCGAACACTGAAGCTTTCTTT.

The chain links TRBV2 to TRBJ1-5; D is uncertain. Germline loops: CDR1 SNHLY, CDR2 FYNNEI. CDR3 length: 15 amino acids. V dropped 4 bases and J dropped 4 bases, with 14 bases sitting between them. CDR3 region: CASSAGPLRNQPQHF. In DNA, the CDR3 is TGTGCCAGCAGTGCCGGGCCTTTAAGGAATCAGCCCCAGCATTTT.

The chain carries TRBV21-1 and TRBJ1-1; TRBD1 reflects the table's D call only, with no check against the DNA. TRBV21-1 corresponds to a pseudogene. The CDR3 has 17 residues. The CDR3 DNA reads as TGTGCCAGCAGCAAAGAAGGAGGGGACAGGGGTGACACTGAAGCTTTCTTT. Translated: CASSKEGGDRGDTEAFF.

This clone appeared once. The chain joins TRBV15 to TRBJ2-5; no firm D call. Deletions cut 11 bases from V and 5 bases from J, with 18 bases between. CDR1 LNHNV and CDR2 YYDKDF come from the germline V gene (reference sequence). CDR3 size: 13 residues. CDR3 sequence: CAAVRAGAETQYF. Here the CDR3 DNA reads TGTGCCGCCGTAAGGGCCGGAGCGGAGACCCAGTACTTC.

This chain uses TRBV11-2 with TRBJ2-3; D is undetermined. The CDR3 is made up of 13 amino acids. With 4 bases removed from V and 2 bases from J, the gap between germline ends came to 7 bases. In germline, CDR1 is SGHAT, CDR2 FQNNGV. The CDR3, as DNA: TGTGCCAGCAGCTCTCATCTCACAGATACGCAGTATTTT. It specifies CASSSHLTDTQYF.

The chain is built from TRBV19 and TRBJ1-1, with D unclear. There are 13 residues in the CDR3. Germline V CDR1 and CDR2: LNHDA, SQIVND (reference sequence). With 7 bases removed from V and 8 bases from J, the gap between germline ends came to 17 bases. CDR3 sequence reads: CASTYLVDREAFF. In DNA, the CDR3 is TGTGCCAGTACCTACCTTGTCGACCGGGAAGCTTTCTTT.